The 14 T cell receptor beta chains listed next were all sequenced from one sample in a study of monozygotic twins with inflammatory bowel disease. TCRdb reprocessed the 5' RACE reads and reports one entry per CDR3 protein, with no DNA. The sample yields some 170,000 distinct CDR3 sequences, of which the top ten take up roughly 2.6%. The sample taken for sequencing was blood. All receptors derive from a human donor with ulcerative colitis or Crohn's disease, or a healthy co-twin of an affected twin (not recorded which).

The chain links TRBV9 to TRBJ2-7; without DNA, the TCRdb call of TRBD1 cannot be checked. CDR3 length: 16 residues. Germline V gene data show CDR1 as SGDLS and CDR2 as YYNGEE. CDR3 sequence reads: CASSIGTGAAAYEQYF. The variable domain in full, completed from reference TRBV9 and TRBJ2-7, reads DSGVTQTPKHLITATGQRVTLRCSPRSGDLSVYWYQQSLDQGLQFLIQYYNGEERAKGNILERFSAQQFPDLHSELNLSSLELGDSALYFCASSIGTGAAAYEQYFGPGTRLTVT.

The J gene is TRBJ1-6, the V gene TRBV10-3; the D gene TCRdb calls, TRBD1, cannot be checked with no DNA. The CDR3 consists of 17 residues. Germline V gene sequence: CDR1 ENHRY, CDR2 SYGVKD. CDR3 sequence: CAISPTGAGSYNSPLHF.

This chain uses TRBV12-3 or TRBV12-4 with TRBJ1-2; the TRBD1 assignment by TCRdb is unverifiable without DNA. The CDR3 covers 15 residues. CDR3 residues: CASSLSGQGGYGYTF.

V gene TRBV25-1 combines with J gene TRBJ2-7. CDR1 is MGHDK and CDR2 is SYGVNS in the germline V gene. This CDR3 has 13 amino acids. The CDR3 region is CASSEPSGAEQYF.

The chain employs TRBV6-5 and TRBJ2-4; TCRdb reports TRBD2, a call that lacks DNA to check it against. CDR3 length: 16 residues. Per germline, CDR1 MNHEY and CDR2 SVGAGI. The CDR3: CASSSYGLDGKNIQYF.

The V and J genes are TRBV4-1 and TRBJ2-1; TCRdb's D gene call, TRBD1, goes unchecked for lack of DNA. CDR1 is MGHRA and CDR2 is YSYEKL in the germline V gene. CDR3 size: 15 residues. CDR3 sequence reads: CASSLPGQGTDEQFF.

The chain links TRBV12-3 or TRBV12-4 to TRBJ1-1; the D call of TRBD1 rests on TCRdb alone, since no DNA is present to check it. The CDR3 consists of 15 residues. The CDR3 region is CASSSGPWGFPEAFF.

The chain recombines TRBV7-9 with TRBJ2-1; TCRdb picks TRBD2, but there is no DNA to check that call. The germline gives CDR1 SEHNR, CDR2 FQNEAQ (reference sequence). The CDR3 has 15 residues. CDR3 sequence reads: CASSPNSGADNEQFF.

V is TRBV20-1 and J is TRBJ2-1; the TCRdb D gene call, TRBD1, has no DNA to confirm it. This CDR3 region has 15 residues. The germline gives CDR1 DFQATT, CDR2 SNEGSKA (reference sequence). CDR3 sequence reads: CSARDRLGDYNEQFF.

The chain couples TRBV2 to TRBJ2-7; TCRdb's assignment of TRBD1 cannot be checked, as there is no DNA. Germline-derived CDR1 and CDR2 are SNHLY and FYNNEI. The CDR3 extends over 13 amino acids. The CDR3 reads CASGGQGPYEQYF.

This chain uses TRBV15 with TRBJ1-1. Germline V CDR1 and CDR2: LNHNV, YYDKDF (reference sequence). The CDR3 runs 14 residues. CDR3 amino acids: CATSRSNLGTEAFF.

The rearrangement links TRBV15 to TRBJ2-1; TCRdb selects TRBD1, and the lack of DNA leaves this call unchecked. CDR1 is LNHNV and CDR2 is YYDKDF in the germline V gene (reference sequence). The CDR3 runs to 15 residues. Here the CDR3 reads CATSRAAGVHNEQFF.

The rearrangement links TRBV4-3 to TRBJ1-3; absent DNA, TCRdb's TRBD1 call cannot be checked. Germline values: CDR1 LGHNA, CDR2 YSLEER. The CDR3 extends over 15 amino acids. The CDR3 sequence is CASTPGQFSGNTIYF.

The chain joins TRBV5-1 to TRBJ2-5; the TCRdb D gene call, TRBD1, has no DNA to confirm it. The CDR3 sequence is 14 residues long. Per germline, CDR1 SGHRS and CDR2 YFSETQ. CDR3 sequence: CASSSNRGRETQYF. The complete variable domain, with remaining parts taken from reference TRBV5-1 and TRBJ2-5, reads KAGVTQTPRYLIKTRGQQVTLSCSPISGHRSVSWYQQTPGQGLQFLFEYFSETQRNKGNFPGRFSGRQFSNSRSEMNVSTLELGDSALYLCASSSNRGRETQYFGPGTRLLVL.